The 8 T cell receptor beta chains presented below share a single source sample, sequenced in a study of PD-1 blockade in mismatch repair-deficient tumors. Time point described: roughly 11-day in vitro stimulation with candidate neoantigen peptide 6. Generated by immunoSEQ multiplex PCR, the TCRdb table keeps only in-frame clones and is missing some. This table holds approximately 15,000 clones, more than 85% found once. Antigen specificity for these receptors is unknown. Sample: cells cultured in vitro, taken from a patient treated with pembrolizumab. Receptor source: an adult with mismatch repair-deficient cancer.

The V call is TRBV5-1, the J call TRBJ1-1, with D perhaps matching TRBD1 (5 bases). There are 15 residues in the CDR3. CDR1 and CDR2 (germline): SGHRS, YFSETQ. Trimming left V 0 bases short and J 1 base short, with 10 bases between. The CDR3 nucleotides read TGCGCCAGCAGCTTGGCCGGGACGGAGAACACTGAAGCTTTCTTT. Translation gives CASSLAGTENTEAFF.

The chain is built from TRBV29-1 and TRBJ1-4; D perhaps matches TRBD1 (5 bases). CDR1 and CDR2 (germline): SQVTM, ANQGSEA. The CDR3 length is 13 residues. V lost 6 bases and J 8 bases, leaving 16 bases between the germline ends. The DNA of the CDR3 is TGCAGCGTGCAATCGCGGGACGACGAAAAACTGTTTTTT. Amino acids: CSVQSRDDEKLFF.

The genes are TRBV28 and TRBJ2-3; D may be TRBD1 or TRBD2 (6 bases each). The CDR3 covers 15 residues. Trimming took off 7 bases at V and 0 bases at J, with 14 bases between the two ends. Germline CDR1 reads MDHEN; CDR2 reads SYDVKM. For the CDR3, the DNA is TGTGCCAGCACCGGGGGCGGACTAAGCACAGATACGCAGTATTTT. Protein product: CASTGGGLSTDTQYF.

This clone has just a few counts. The chain links TRBV11-2 to TRBJ1-2, with a possible D match to TRBD1 (5 bases). The V gene's germline CDR1 is SGHAT and CDR2 FQNNGV. The CDR3 is 17 amino acids. Trimming took 5 bases from V and 3 from J, leaving 22 bases between them. DNA of the CDR3: TGTGCCAGCAGCAACTATCCCGAGGGAGGGGAGGACTATGGCTACACCTTC. Its translation: CASSNYPEGGEDYGYTF. The variable domain in full, completed from reference TRBV11-2 and TRBJ1-2, reads EAGVAQSPRYKIIEKRQSVAFWCNPISGHATLYWYQQILGQGPKLLIQFQNNGVVDDSQLPKDRFSAERLKGVDSTLKIQPAKLEDSAVYLCASSNYPEGGEDYGYTFGSGTRLTVV.

This clone was counted only a few times. The CDR3 sequence: CASSPGTSGSFYEQYF. CDR3 DNA: TGTGCCAGCAGCCCAGGGACTAGCGGGAGTTTCTACGAGCAGTACTTC. The chain employs TRBV11-3 and TRBJ2-7, with 14 bases fitting TRBD2. The CDR3 is 16 residues long. After removal of 5 bases from V and 3 bases from J, the junction contained 6 bases not matched to a gene. Germline V gives CDR1 SGHNT, CDR2 YENEEA.

CDR3 residues: CASSDYRTVGEQFF. The DNA of the CDR3 is TGTGCCAGCAGCGACTACCGGACCGTCGGCGAGCAGTTCTTC. The V call is TRBV9, the J call TRBJ2-1; D is unresolved. CDR1 and CDR2 (germline): SGDLS, YYNGEE. The CDR3 covers 14 residues. The V and J ends lost 3 bases and 10 bases respectively, with 17 bases between them.

The chain employs TRBV15 and TRBJ1-4, with unresolved D. V dropped 6 bases and J dropped 10 bases, with 9 bases sitting between them. Germline assignment: CDR1 LNHNV and CDR2 YYDKDF (reference sequence). The CDR3 has 11 residues. CDR3 protein: CATRSTGKLFF. The CDR3 DNA sequence: TGTGCCACCAGGTCCACCGGAAAACTGTTTTTT.

The chain uses TRBV4-1 and TRBJ1-1; D may be TRBD1 (6 bases). V dropped 3 bases and J dropped 5 bases, with 16 bases sitting between them. Germline lookup yields CDR1 MGHRA and CDR2 YSYEKL. The CDR3 totals 15 residues. The CDR3 coding sequence is TGCGCCAGCAGCCAGGAAAAACAGGGTATGACTGAAGCTTTCTTT. Its protein product is CASSQEKQGMTEAFF.